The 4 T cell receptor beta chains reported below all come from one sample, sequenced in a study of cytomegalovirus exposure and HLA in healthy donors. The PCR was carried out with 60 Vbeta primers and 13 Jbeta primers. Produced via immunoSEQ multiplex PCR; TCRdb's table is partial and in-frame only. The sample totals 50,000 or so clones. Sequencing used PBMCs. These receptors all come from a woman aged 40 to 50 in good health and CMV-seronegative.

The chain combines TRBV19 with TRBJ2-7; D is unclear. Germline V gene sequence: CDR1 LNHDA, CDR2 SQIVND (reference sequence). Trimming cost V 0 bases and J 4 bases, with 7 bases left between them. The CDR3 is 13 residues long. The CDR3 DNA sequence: TGTGCCAGTAGTATAGATCTGTTTTACGAGCAGTACTTC. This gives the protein CASSIDLFYEQYF. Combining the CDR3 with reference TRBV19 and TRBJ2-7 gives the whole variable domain DGGITQSPKYLFRKEGQNVTLSCEQNLNHDAMYWYRQDPGQGLRLIYYSQIVNDFQKGDIAEGYSVSREKKESFPLTVTSAQKNPTAFYLCASSIDLFYEQYFGPGTRLTVT.

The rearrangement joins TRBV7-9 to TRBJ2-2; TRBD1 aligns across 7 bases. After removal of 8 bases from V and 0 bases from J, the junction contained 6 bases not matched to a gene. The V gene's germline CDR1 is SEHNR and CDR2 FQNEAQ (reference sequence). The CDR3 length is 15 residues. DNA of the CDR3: TGTGCCAGCTCAACAGGGGACGCGAACACCGGGGAGCTGTTTTTT. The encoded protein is CASSTGDANTGELFF.

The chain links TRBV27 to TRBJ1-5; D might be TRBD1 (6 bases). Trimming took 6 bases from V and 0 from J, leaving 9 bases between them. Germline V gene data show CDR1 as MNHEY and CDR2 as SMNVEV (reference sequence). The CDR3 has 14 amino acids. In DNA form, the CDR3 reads TGTGCCAGCAGCGTGGACAGTAGCAATCAGCCCCAGCATTTT. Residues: CASSVDSSNQPQHF.

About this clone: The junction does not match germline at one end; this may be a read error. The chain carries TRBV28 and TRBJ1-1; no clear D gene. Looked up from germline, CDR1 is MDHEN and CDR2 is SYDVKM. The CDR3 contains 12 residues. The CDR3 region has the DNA TGTGCCAGCAGTCTAGCCGACACAGAAGCTTTCTTT. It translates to CASSLADTEAFF.